These 5 T cell receptor beta chains were all obtained from the same sample, sequenced in a study of identical twins. TCRdb ran MiXCR on the 5' RACE reads and lists one entry per CDR3 protein. Of roughly 1,500,000 distinct CDR3 sequences detected, around 29% appear once; the ten largest clones hold 0.25% to 0.3%. Material for sequencing was cord blood. The source is a newborn girl in good health.

This clonotype was counted many times. V gene TRBV12-3 or TRBV12-4 combines with J gene TRBJ2-3, with TRBD1 matching 8 bases. CDR3 size: 13 residues. Germline trimming cut 6 bases from V and 9 bases from J; bases unmatched to any gene: 8. The CDR3 loop is CASSLSGGATQYF. CDR3 in DNA: TGTGCCAGCAGCTTATCAGGGGGCGCGACGCAGTATTTT.

This chain uses TRBV18 with TRBJ2-1, with TRBD2 matching over 8 bases. Germline V gene lookup returns CDR1 KGHSH and CDR2 LQKENI. The CDR3 consists of 16 residues. The junction had 10 bases not matched to a gene; V was cut back by 5 bases and J by 4 bases. The CDR3 region has the DNA TGTGCCAGCTCATTCGGTAGCGGGAAAGGGTACAATGAGCAGTTCTTC. It specifies CASSFGSGKGYNEQFF.

V usage is TRBV4-2 and J usage is TRBJ2-1, with D maybe TRBD2 (5 bases). V was cut by 3 bases and J by 11 bases, with 11 bases left in between. The germline CDR1 and CDR2 sequences are LGHNA and YNFKEQ. The CDR3 length is 12 residues. The chain's CDR3 is CASSQSSSQQFF. In DNA form, the CDR3 reads TGTGCCAGCAGCCAGTCTAGCAGCCAGCAGTTCTTC.

Ten or more counts support this clonotype. This chain links TRBV25-1 with TRBJ1-2; D may be TRBD1 (5 bases). V shed 5 bases and J shed 0 bases, with 13 bases lying between them. The CDR3 spans 15 residues. CDR1 is MGHDK, CDR2 SYGVNS, per germline. CDR3 coding DNA: TGTGCCAGCAGTCCTTCGACAGCCCCTAACTATGGCTACACCTTC. This translates into CASSPSTAPNYGYTF.

The CDR3 DNA is TGTGCCATCAGTGAGTCGAGTGGAAGGACAGTTGATCAGCCCCAGCATTTT. It encodes CAISESSGRTVDQPQHF. The rearrangement links TRBV10-3 to TRBJ1-5, with D possibly being TRBD1 (6 bases). Trimming removed 0 bases at V and 5 bases at J, with 17 bases between. The CDR3 is 17 residues long. CDR1 is ENHRY and CDR2 is SYGVKD in the germline V gene.